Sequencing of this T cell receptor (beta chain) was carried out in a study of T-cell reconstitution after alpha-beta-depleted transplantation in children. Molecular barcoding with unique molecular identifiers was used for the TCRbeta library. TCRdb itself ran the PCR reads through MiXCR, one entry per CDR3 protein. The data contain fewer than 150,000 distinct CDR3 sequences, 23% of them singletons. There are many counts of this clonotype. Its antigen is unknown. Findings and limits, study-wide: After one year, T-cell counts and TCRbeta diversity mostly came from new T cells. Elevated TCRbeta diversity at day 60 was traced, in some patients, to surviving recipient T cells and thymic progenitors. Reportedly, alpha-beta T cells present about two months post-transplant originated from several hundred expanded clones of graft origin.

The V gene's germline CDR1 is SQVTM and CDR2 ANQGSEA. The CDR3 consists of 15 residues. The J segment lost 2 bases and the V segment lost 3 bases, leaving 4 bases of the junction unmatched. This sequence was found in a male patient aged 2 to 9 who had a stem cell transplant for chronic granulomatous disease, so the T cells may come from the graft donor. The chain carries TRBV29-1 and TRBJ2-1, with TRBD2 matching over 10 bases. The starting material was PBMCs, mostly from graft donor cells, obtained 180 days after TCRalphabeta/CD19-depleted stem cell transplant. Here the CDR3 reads CSVDSGLAPYNEQFF. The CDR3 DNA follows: TGCAGCGTTGATTCGGGACTAGCGCCCTACAATGAGCAGTTCTTC.